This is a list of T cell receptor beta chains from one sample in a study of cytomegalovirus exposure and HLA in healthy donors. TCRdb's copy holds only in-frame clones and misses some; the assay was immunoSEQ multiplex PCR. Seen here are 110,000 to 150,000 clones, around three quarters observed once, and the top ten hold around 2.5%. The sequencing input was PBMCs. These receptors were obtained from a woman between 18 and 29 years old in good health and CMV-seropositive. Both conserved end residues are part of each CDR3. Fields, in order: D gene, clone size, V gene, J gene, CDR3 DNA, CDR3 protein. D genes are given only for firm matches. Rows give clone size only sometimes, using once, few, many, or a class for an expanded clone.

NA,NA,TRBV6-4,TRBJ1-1,TGTGCCAGTTCACGGGTGGCGAACACTGAAGCTTTCTTT,CASSRVANTEAFF
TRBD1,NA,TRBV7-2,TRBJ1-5,TGTGCCAGCAGCGCGACAGGGACGACCAGCAATCAGCCCCAGCATTTT,CASSATGTTSNQPQHF
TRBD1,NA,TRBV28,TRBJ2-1,TGTGCCAGCAGCACACCGGGACAGGGGCTCAATGAGCAGTTCTTC,CASSTPGQGLNEQFF
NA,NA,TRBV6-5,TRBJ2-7,TGTGCCAGCAGTTACTCGGCAGGGTTGAACTACGAGCAGTACTTC,CASSYSAGLNYEQYF
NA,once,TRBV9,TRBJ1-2,TGTGCCAGCAGCCCCCCTCTGGGGACAATCTACTATGGCTACACCTTC,CASSPPLGTIYYGYTF
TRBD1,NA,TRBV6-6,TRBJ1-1,TGTGCCAGCAGACCCCCGGGACAGGCCTTGAACACTGAAGCTTTCTTT,CASRPPGQALNTEAFF
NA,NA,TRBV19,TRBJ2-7,TGTGCCAGTAGTCCCCAGGGACATCTCTACGAGCAGTACTTC,CASSPQGHLYEQYF
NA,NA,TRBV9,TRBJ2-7,TGTGCCAGCAGCGCGCCCAACGGGGGAGGCGAGCAGTACTTC,CASSAPNGGGEQYF
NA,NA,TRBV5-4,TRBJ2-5,TGTGCCAGCAGCTTGGCCTACCAAGAGACCCAGTACTTC,CASSLAYQETQYF
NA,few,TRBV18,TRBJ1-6,TGTGCCAGCTCCCACCCCGGGGCCTATAATTCACCCCTCCACTTT,CASSHPGAYNSPLHF
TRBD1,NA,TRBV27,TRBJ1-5,TGTGCCAGCAGTGGGGGACAGAGCGGTCAGCCCCAGCATTTT,CASSGGQSGQPQHF
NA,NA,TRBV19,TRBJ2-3,TGTGCCAGTAGGGGCGGGCGTTACACAGATACGCAGTATTTT,CASRGGRYTDTQYF
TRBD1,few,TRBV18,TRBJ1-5,TGTGCCAGCTCACAAACCGGGACAGGGGTGTCGCAGCCCCAGCATTTT,CASSQTGTGVSQPQHF
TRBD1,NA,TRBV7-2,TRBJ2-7,TGTGCCAGCAGCTCCCAAGACAGGGGTACTTCCTACGAGCAGTACTTC,CASSSQDRGTSYEQYF
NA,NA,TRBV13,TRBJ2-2,TGTGCCAGCAGCTTCTCGACCGGGGAGCTGTTTTTT,CASSFSTGELFF
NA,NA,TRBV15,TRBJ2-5,TGTGCCACCAGCCCCCAGGTGGACCAAGAGACCCAGTACTTC,CATSPQVDQETQYF
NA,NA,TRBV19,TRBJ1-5,TGTGCCACCAAGGACAGCATTTTAAGCAATCAGCCCCAGCATTTT,CATKDSILSNQPQHF
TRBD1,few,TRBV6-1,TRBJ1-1,TGTGCCAGCAGTGAAGCGCTTCGGGGGTTTCTAAGGAACAGGGGGAGGGACACTGAAGCTTTCTTT,CASSEALRGFLRNRGRDTEAFF
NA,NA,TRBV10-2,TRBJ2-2,TGCGCCAGCACCGAGCGGGTCGGGGAGCTGTTTTTT,CASTERVGELFF
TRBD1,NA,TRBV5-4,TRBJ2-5,TGTGCCAGCAGCTTGCAGACAGGGGGCGTAGAGACCCAGTACTTC,CASSLQTGGVETQYF
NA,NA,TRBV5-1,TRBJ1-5,TGCGCCAGCAGCTTGGACGGAGGCAGCAATCAGCCCCAGCATTTT,CASSLDGGSNQPQHF
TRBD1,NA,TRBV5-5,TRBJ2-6,TGTGCCAGCAGCCCCGGGACAGGTGTTTCTGGGGCCAACGTCCTGACTTTC,CASSPGTGVSGANVLTF
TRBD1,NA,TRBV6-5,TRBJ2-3,TGTGCCAGCAAATTGAGACAGGGGAGCACAGATACGCAGTATTTT,CASKLRQGSTDTQYF
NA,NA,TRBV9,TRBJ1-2,TGTGCCAGCAGCGTAGAGGAGGGAGACCATGGCTACACCTTC,CASSVEEGDHGYTF
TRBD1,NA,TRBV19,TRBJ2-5,TGTGCCAGTAGTCGCCGGGACAGGGAAGAGACCCAGTACTTC,CASSRRDREETQYF
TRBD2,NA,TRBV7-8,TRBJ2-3,TGTGCCAGCAGCTCCTTTGGCCGGGGACTAGCGGGCACAGATACGCAGTATTTT,CASSSFGRGLAGTDTQYF
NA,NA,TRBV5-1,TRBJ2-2,TGCGCCAGCAGCGAGCGGACGAACACCGGGGAGCTGTTTTTT,CASSERTNTGELFF
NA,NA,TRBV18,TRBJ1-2,TGTGCCAGCTCACTGGACCTGGGGGGCTATGGCTACACCTTC,CASSLDLGGYGYTF
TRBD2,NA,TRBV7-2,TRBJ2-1,TGTGCCAGCAGGGGGGGGAATGAGCAGTTCTTC,CASRGGNEQFF
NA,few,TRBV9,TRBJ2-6,TGTGCCAGCAGCGCGAGCTCTGGGGCCAACGTCCTGACTTTC,CASSASSGANVLTF
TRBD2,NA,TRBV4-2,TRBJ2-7,TGTGCCAGCAGCCAAGGCCCTAGCGGGGATCCCTACGAGCAGTACTTC,CASSQGPSGDPYEQYF
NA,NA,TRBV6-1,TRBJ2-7,TGTGCCAGCAGGGATGTCGGGAAAAGCCACTACGAGCAGTACTTC,CASRDVGKSHYEQYF
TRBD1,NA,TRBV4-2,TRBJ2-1,TGTGCCAGCAGCCAAGTGGACAGGGAATTTCTCATTTACAATGAGCAGTTCTTC,CASSQVDREFLIYNEQFF
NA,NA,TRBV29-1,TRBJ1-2,TGCAGCGTTACGGGAGGGGACGAAGTTAACTATGGCTACACCTTC,CSVTGGDEVNYGYTF
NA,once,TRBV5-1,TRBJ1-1,TGCGCCAGCAGCTCCCAGGGGCTCGGGACTGAAGCTTTCTTT,CASSSQGLGTEAFF
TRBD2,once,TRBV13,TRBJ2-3,TGTGCCAGCAGCTTAAGGATCGGGACTAGCGGGGGCCTAAGCGCAGATACGCAGTATTTT,CASSLRIGTSGGLSADTQYF
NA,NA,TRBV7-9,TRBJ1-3,TGTGCCAGCAGCTCTAAGGGGGTCTCTGGAAACACCATATATTTT,CASSSKGVSGNTIYF
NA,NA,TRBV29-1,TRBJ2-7,TGCAGCGTTGACCTCGGGGGAAGCTCCTACGAGCAGTACTTC,CSVDLGGSSYEQYF